Listed below are T cell receptor beta chains from one sample, sequenced in a study of T-cell memory formation after mild COVID-19. MiXCR, run by TCRdb on the 5' RACE reads, gives a single entry per CDR3 protein. The sample has around 300,000 distinct CDR3 sequences, approximately 15% seen once. Input material: PBMCs or a T cell subset sorted from them (not recorded which). The receptors derive from a man between 18 and 29 years old who had mild COVID-19 (a few samples of this study predate the infection). Cell type and time point are not known. The CDR3 runs from the conserved cysteine through the conserved F or W. Fields, in order: J gene, V gene, D gene, clone size, CDR3 DNA, CDR3 protein. A D gene is named only where the DNA matches it firmly. Some rows have no size entry. The others give once, few or many, or a class for an expanded clone.

TRBJ2-7 | TRBV19 | NA | few | TGTGCCAGTAGGGCGGAAACCTACGAGCAGTACTTC | CASRAETYEQYF
TRBJ2-2 | TRBV6-5 | NA | many | TGTGCCAGCAAACACCAGAACACCGGGGAGCTGTTTTTT | CASKHQNTGELFF
TRBJ2-1 | TRBV19 | NA | NA | TGTGCCAGTAGTATATCCGGGAGAAAACGGGGCGAGCAGTTCTTC | CASSISGRKRGEQFF
TRBJ2-3 | TRBV11-2 | TRBD2 | few | TGTGCCAGCCGGCCCACTCTAGCGGGGGTAACAGATACGCAGTATTTT | CASRPTLAGVTDTQYF
TRBJ2-5 | TRBV18 | NA | few | TGTGCCAGCTCACCGTCGGGGGGCCGGGAGACCCAGTACTTC | CASSPSGGRETQYF
TRBJ1-2 | TRBV6-1 | TRBD1 | NA | TGTGCCAGCCGGACAGGGGGATTTGGTGGCTACACCTTC | CASRTGGFGGYTF
TRBJ1-4 | TRBV28 | NA | few | TGTGCCAGCTCGGGAGGGGGACTTAATGAAAAACTGTTTTTT | CASSGGGLNEKLFF
TRBJ1-5 | TRBV6-5 | TRBD1 | NA | TGTGCCAGCAGTTACCCGGGACAGTTAAATCAGCCCCAGCATTTT | CASSYPGQLNQPQHF
TRBJ2-5 | TRBV29-1 | NA | few | TGCAGCGTTGACCCGGGCACCCAAGAGACCCAGTACTTC | CSVDPGTQETQYF
TRBJ2-7 | TRBV5-1 | NA | NA | TGCGCCAGCAGCCAACGCTCTGCAGGGGGGTACGAGCAGTACTTC | CASSQRSAGGYEQYF
TRBJ1-1 | TRBV29-1 | NA | medium-sized | TGCAGCGTTGATGCGGGCAACGCTGAAGCTTTCTTT | CSVDAGNAEAFF
TRBJ2-1 | TRBV7-3 | NA | few | TGTGCCAGCAGCCCCCCTGGGGCAGACTCCTACAATGAGCAGTTCTTC | CASSPPGADSYNEQFF
TRBJ1-2 | TRBV13 | NA | few | TGTGCCAGCAGCGCCGGGACTTCGGGAGGCTACACCTTC | CASSAGTSGGYTF
TRBJ1-6 | TRBV20-1 | TRBD1 | many | TGCAGTGCTAGAATCCCGGGACAGGGGGCCCATTATAATTCACCCCTCCACTTT | CSARIPGQGAHYNSPLHF
TRBJ1-2 | TRBV5-1 | TRBD1 | many | TGCGCCAGCAGCCCCGAGGGGGCAATAGCTAACTATGGCTACACCTTC | CASSPEGAIANYGYTF
TRBJ1-4 | TRBV20-1 | NA | few | TGCAGTGCTAGAGATCAAAGGAGGGATGAAAAACTGTTTTTT | CSARDQRRDEKLFF
TRBJ2-3 | TRBV6-2/TRBV6-3 | NA | NA | TGTGCCAGCAGTTCTAGTAGGTTTTCAAAGAGCACAGATACGCAGTATTTT | CASSSSRFSKSTDTQYF
TRBJ1-4 | TRBV15 | TRBD1 | few | TGTGCCACCAGCAGAGCAGGGGGAACTAATGAAAAACTGTTTTTT | CATSRAGGTNEKLFF
TRBJ2-1 | TRBV5-1 | NA | NA | TGCGCCAGCAGCTTGTCCCGTGGACAACCCAATGAGCAGTTCTTC | CASSLSRGQPNEQFF
TRBJ1-6 | TRBV25-1 | TRBD1 | NA | TGTGCCAGCAGCTTTACCGGGACAGGCTCTTCACCCCTCCACTTT | CASSFTGTGSSPLHF
TRBJ2-3 | TRBV7-2 | TRBD2 | many | TGTGCCAGCAGCTTACTCGTGACTAGCGGCACAGATACGCAGTATTTT | CASSLLVTSGTDTQYF
TRBJ2-5 | TRBV9 | NA | once | TGTGCCAGCAGCGTAGACCACGTGTACCAAGAGACCCAGTACTTC | CASSVDHVYQETQYF
TRBJ2-1 | TRBV21-1 | NA | NA | TGTGCCAGCAGCACGATAGTACGGTACAATGAGCAGTTCTTC | CASSTIVRYNEQFF
TRBJ2-1 | TRBV28 | TRBD1 | few | TGTGCCAGCAGTTTGTACAGGGGATCGTCGGGGCAGTTCTTC | CASSLYRGSSGQFF
TRBJ2-4 | TRBV4-2 | TRBD2 | few | TGTGCCAGCAGCCAAGACCAGCGGGGGGCCAAAAACATTCAGTACTTC | CASSQDQRGAKNIQYF
TRBJ2-5 | TRBV4-1 | NA | few | TGCGCCAGCAGCCAAGAGGGTTTCCAAGAGACCCAGTACTTC | CASSQEGFQETQYF
TRBJ2-5 | TRBV15 | NA | few | TGTGCCACCAGCAGCCTTTACCAAGAGACCCAGTACTTC | CATSSLYQETQYF
TRBJ1-5 | TRBV4-3 | NA | many | TGCGCCAGCAGCCACGGGACCGGCAATCAGCCCCAGCATTTT | CASSHGTGNQPQHF
TRBJ2-3 | TRBV7-8 | TRBD2 | NA | TGTGCCAGCAGCTCGCGAAGCGGGGCAAGCACAGATACGCAGTATTTT | CASSSRSGASTDTQYF
TRBJ2-6 | TRBV4-1 | NA | many | TGCGCCAGCAGCCAAGTGGGGTCCAGGGGAGGGAAGGGGGCCAACGTCCTGACTTTC | CASSQVGSRGGKGANVLTF